The 2 T cell receptor beta chains given below trace back to one sample, sequenced in a study of cytomegalovirus exposure and HLA in healthy donors. 60 Vbeta and 13 Jbeta primers were used in PCR. The repertoire was sequenced with immunoSEQ multiplex PCR; TCRdb's copy has only in-frame clones and lacks some. This table holds hundreds of thousands of clones, 70% to 85% found once. What was sequenced was PBMCs. The source of these receptors is a male donor in good health and CMV-seronegative.

V usage is TRBV6-5 and J usage is TRBJ1-5, with D unresolved. Trimming left V 0 bases short and J 0 bases short, with 6 bases between. This CDR3 is built from 15 residues. Germline CDR1 reads MNHEY; CDR2 reads SVGAGI. CDR3: CASSYSADSNQPQHF. The CDR3 DNA reads as TGTGCCAGCAGTTACTCGGCAGATAGCAATCAGCCCCAGCATTTT.

J is TRBJ2-1 and V is TRBV15, with 7 nucleotides matching TRBD2. The CDR3 consists of 15 residues. Germline V lookup: CDR1 LNHNV, CDR2 YYDKDF (reference sequence). J lost 5 bases, V lost 8 bases, and 12 bases had no gene match. The CDR3 loop reads CATGRERPGDNEQFF. In DNA form, the CDR3 reads TGTGCCACCGGGCGGGAGCGCCCGGGGGACAATGAGCAGTTCTTC.